These 21 T cell receptor beta chains came from one sample sequenced in a study of blood T cells in healthy people across ages. With a J-beta primer mix and a sample-barcoded 5' primer, a second PCR ran about 6 to 11 cycles. TCRdb analysed the 5' RACE reads with MiXCR anew, one entry per CDR3 protein. Of fewer than 800,000 distinct CDR3 sequences in the sample, approximately 29% are singletons; the top ten hold roughly 15%. The sequenced sample was blood. The receptors originated from a woman of 80 years or more in good health.

With regard to this clonotype: This clone may be a read error of a much larger clone one base away. The gene calls are TRBV20-1 and TRBJ2-7, with TRBD2 as a possible D gene (5 bases). Germline-derived CDR1 and CDR2 are DFQATT and SNEGSKA (reference sequence). The CDR3 loop spans 15 amino acids. V was shortened by 6 bases and J by 7 bases, with 25 bases between the two germline ends. Written as DNA, the CDR3 is TGCAGTGCCCCGGACTCCTCTTTACTCTACAATGAGCAGTACTTC. Translating it yields CSAPDSSLLYNEQYF.

This clonotype was recorded many times. The rearrangement joins TRBV27 to TRBJ2-1, with 8 positions matching TRBD2. CDR1 and CDR2 from the germline V gene are MNHEY and SMNVEV (reference sequence). V trimming: 2 bases; J trimming: 13 bases; junction bases outside the gene matches: 7. The CDR3 has 13 residues. The DNA of the CDR3 is TGTGCCAGCAGTTTAAAGTCGGGGGGGGATCAGTTCTTC. As protein: CASSLKSGGDQFF.

Ten or more counts support this clonotype. The chain has TRBV20-1 and TRBJ2-7; D possibly corresponds to TRBD2 (7 bases). The CDR3 covers 13 residues. Trimming pared 3 bases from V and 3 bases from J, leaving 12 bases between. The germline V gene has CDR1 DFQATT and CDR2 SNEGSKA (reference sequence). For the CDR3, the DNA is TGCAGTGCTAGCGGGGGGCTTGGCTACGAGCAGTACTTC. Protein sequence: CSASGGLGYEQYF.

The chain joins TRBV18 to TRBJ2-7; TRBD2 aligns across 10 bases. This CDR3 spans 14 amino acids. Germline V lookup: CDR1 KGHSH, CDR2 LQKENI. V lost 6 bases, J lost 3 bases, and 5 bases stayed unmatched. CDR3: CASSRTSGDYEQYF. The CDR3, as DNA: TGTGCCAGCTCCCGTACTAGCGGGGACTACGAGCAGTACTTC.

The V gene is TRBV20-1, the J gene TRBJ2-5; D is unclear. The CDR3 contains 14 residues. V was cut by 0 bases and J by 5 bases, with 13 bases left in between. CDR1 and CDR2 from the germline V gene are DFQATT and SNEGSKA (reference sequence). The CDR3: CSARDRTVRETQYF. CDR3 nucleotides: TGCAGTGCTAGAGATAGGACGGTGCGGGAGACCCAGTACTTC.

The chain carries TRBV12-3 or TRBV12-4 and TRBJ2-2; tentatively, D is TRBD1 (6 bases). The CDR3 totals 14 residues. Trimming shortened V by 7 bases and J by 4 bases, and 13 bases separated the two germline ends. The CDR3 sequence is CASKQGGITGELFF. Written as DNA, the CDR3 is TGTGCCAGCAAACAGGGTGGGATCACCGGGGAGCTGTTTTTT.

This clonotype showed up many times. J is TRBJ2-7 and V is TRBV12-3 or TRBV12-4, with 7 bases identical to TRBD2. The CDR3 sequence is 14 residues long. Germline trimming cut 6 bases from V and 3 bases from J; bases unmatched to any gene: 8. CDR3 amino acids: CASSPREGLYEQYF. DNA for the CDR3: TGTGCCAGCAGCCCCAGGGAGGGACTCTACGAGCAGTACTTC.

This clonotype appeared many times. This chain connects TRBV7-2 to TRBJ2-5; D not certain. CDR1 SGHTA and CDR2 FQGNSA come from the germline V gene. The length of the CDR3 is 15 residues. V was cut by 1 base and J by 1 base, with 10 bases left in between. The chain's CDR3 is CASSLDGQAQETQYF. The CDR3 DNA is TGTGCCAGCAGCTTAGATGGGCAGGCCCAAGAGACCCAGTACTTC. Using reference TRBV7-2 and TRBJ2-5 for the parts outside the CDR3, the full variable domain is GAGVSQSPSNKVTEKGKDVELRCDPISGHTALYWYRQSLGQGLEFLIYFQGNSAPDKSGLPSDRFSAERTGGSVSTLTIQRTQQEDSAVYLCASSLDGQAQETQYFGPGTRLLVL.

This clonotype was seen at least ten times. This chain links TRBV27 with TRBJ2-7, with D possibly being TRBD1 or TRBD2 (5 bases each). The CDR3 has 14 amino acids. CDR1 is MNHEY and CDR2 is SMNVEV in the germline V gene (reference sequence). Trimming took 1 base from V and 0 from J, leaving 7 bases between them. The CDR3 DNA reads TGTGCCAGCAGTTTATGGGGGTCCTCCTACGAGCAGTACTTC. Translating gives CASSLWGSSYEQYF.

This clonotype has a count of ten or more. The CDR3 coding sequence is TGTGCCAGCAGTGCTCGGGACTACCCGAGTGAGCAGTACTTC. It translates to CASSARDYPSEQYF. The J gene is TRBJ2-7, the V gene TRBV6-1; 7 positions match TRBD2. Germline V lookup: CDR1 MNHNS, CDR2 SASEGT. J lost 7 bases, V lost 4 bases, and 10 bases had no gene match. The CDR3 sequence is 14 residues long.

About this clonotype: A much larger clone differs by one base, so this may be a read error. The chain combines TRBV7-2 with TRBJ2-1; unclear D gene. The germline V gene has CDR1 SGHTA and CDR2 FQGNSA. Trimming took off 1 base at V and 3 bases at J, with 7 bases between the two ends. The CDR3 contains 14 residues. Written as DNA, the CDR3 is TGTGCCAGCAGCTTAGTGGTCGGCTACAATGAGCAGTTCTTC. The encoded protein is CASSLVVGYNEQFF.

The rearrangement links TRBV3-1 to TRBJ2-5; 8 positions agree with TRBD2. The CDR3 totals 16 residues. With 1 base clipped from V and 5 bases from J, the junction kept 9 bases outside the gene matches. Germline V gene lookup returns CDR1 LGHDT and CDR2 YNNKEL (reference sequence). CDR3 sequence: CASSQVSGGPSETQYF. Here the CDR3 DNA reads TGTGCCAGCAGCCAAGTTTCGGGAGGGCCGAGTGAGACCCAGTACTTC.

This clonotype was observed a few times. This rearrangement joins TRBV6-1 to TRBJ2-2; 7 bases fit TRBD1. The CDR3 consists of 14 residues. Germline values: CDR1 MNHNS, CDR2 SASEGT. The trim removed 6 bases at V and 0 bases at J, leaving 1 base unmatched. CDR3 in DNA: TGTGCCAGCAGGGACAGGTCGAACACCGGGGAGCTGTTTTTT. This translates into CASRDRSNTGELFF.

This clonotype appeared a few times. This chain links TRBV18 with TRBJ2-1; tentatively, D is TRBD1 (5 bases). The ends were cut back, 5 bases at V and 4 bases at J, with 21 bases in the middle. CDR3 size: 17 residues. Germline V gene sequence: CDR1 KGHSH, CDR2 LQKENI. The CDR3 is CASSTRTLDGLYNEQFF. CDR3 sequence (DNA): TGTGCCAGCTCAACCAGGACATTAGATGGGTTATACAATGAGCAGTTCTTC.

The chain employs TRBV6-5 and TRBJ1-2; D remains unclear. This CDR3 region has 15 residues. Trimming removed 6 bases from V and 4 bases from J, with 18 bases in between. In germline, CDR1 is MNHEY, CDR2 SVGAGI. The CDR3 here is CASSWAEGRSYGYTF. The CDR3 bases are TGTGCCAGCAGCTGGGCTGAGGGAAGGAGCTATGGCTACACCTTC.

This clonotype was seen ten or more times. The CDR3 sequence: CASSPPVRPYEQYF. In DNA form, the CDR3 reads TGTGCCAGCAGTCCACCCGTTCGTCCGTACGAGCAGTACTTC. This chain connects TRBV27 to TRBJ2-7, with D unclear. Between the trimmed V and J ends, which lost 5 bases and 4 bases, there was a span of 15 bases. This CDR3 is built from 14 residues. Per germline, CDR1 MNHEY and CDR2 SMNVEV (reference sequence).

This clonotype showed up just a few times. A much larger clonotype is one base distant, so this may be a read error. V usage is TRBV9 and J usage is TRBJ2-7, with 13 nucleotides matching TRBD2. This CDR3 has 15 residues. The V gene's germline CDR1 is SGDLS and CDR2 YYNGEE. The ends lost 7 bases at V and 7 bases at J; junction bases unmatched: 11. The CDR3 protein is CASATTSGGTNEQYF. The CDR3 nucleotides read TGTGCCAGCGCCACGACTAGCGGGGGGACGAATGAGCAGTACTTC. Filled out from reference TRBV9 and TRBJ2-7, the complete variable domain reads DSGVTQTPKHLITATGQRVTLRCSPRSGDLSVYWYQQSLDQGLQFLIQYYNGEERAKGNILERFSAQQFPDLHSELNLSSLELGDSALYFCASATTSGGTNEQYFGPGTRLTVT.

The rearrangement links TRBV7-9 to TRBJ2-3, with TRBD2 matching 13 bases. The ends lost 4 bases at V and 1 base at J; junction bases unmatched: 5. Germline V lookup: CDR1 SEHNR, CDR2 FQNEAQ (reference sequence). The CDR3 has 17 amino acids. In DNA, the CDR3 is TGTGCCAGCAGCTCCACTAGCGGGGGGGCGGGCACAGATACGCAGTATTTT. Protein: CASSSTSGGAGTDTQYF.

This clonotype has only one observation. The rearrangement uses TRBV20-1 and TRBJ1-2, with TRBD1 matching 8 bases. CDR1 is DFQATT, CDR2 SNEGSKA, per germline (reference sequence). V shed 3 bases, J shed 3 bases, and the junction held 9 bases outside the gene matches. This CDR3 is built from 15 residues. The CDR3 bases are TGCAGTGCTAGCCCCGCAGGGGGCAACTACTATGGCTACACCTTC. Translating it yields CSASPAGGNYYGYTF.

The chain uses TRBV7-2 and TRBJ2-3; 13 nucleotides align to TRBD2. This CDR3 has 19 amino acids. The trim removed 1 base at V and 0 bases at J, leaving 7 bases unmatched. CDR1 SGHTA and CDR2 FQGNSA come from the germline V gene. The CDR3 loop is CASSLGLGTSGVSTDTQYF. The CDR3 nucleotides read TGTGCCAGCAGCTTAGGATTAGGGACTAGCGGGGTCAGCACAGATACGCAGTATTTT.

This chain joins TRBV12-3 or TRBV12-4 and TRBJ2-7; unclear D gene. V lost 9 bases and J 4 bases, leaving 13 bases between the germline ends. This CDR3 region has 12 residues. The CDR3 is CAREVCYYEQYF. The CDR3, as DNA: TGTGCCAGAGAGGTTTGCTATTACGAGCAGTACTTC.